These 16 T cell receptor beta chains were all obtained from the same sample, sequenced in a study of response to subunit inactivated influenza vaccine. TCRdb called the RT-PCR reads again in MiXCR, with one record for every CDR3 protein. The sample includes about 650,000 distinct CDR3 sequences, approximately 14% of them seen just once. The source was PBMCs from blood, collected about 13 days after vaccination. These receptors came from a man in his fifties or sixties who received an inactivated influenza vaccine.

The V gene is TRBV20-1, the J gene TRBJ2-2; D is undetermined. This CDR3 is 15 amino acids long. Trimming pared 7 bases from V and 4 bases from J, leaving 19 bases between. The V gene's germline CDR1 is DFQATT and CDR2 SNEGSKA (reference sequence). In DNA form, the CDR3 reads TGCAGTGTGGAAGGTCAGGCACCCCGCACCGGGGAGCTGTTTTTT. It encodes CSVEGQAPRTGELFF.

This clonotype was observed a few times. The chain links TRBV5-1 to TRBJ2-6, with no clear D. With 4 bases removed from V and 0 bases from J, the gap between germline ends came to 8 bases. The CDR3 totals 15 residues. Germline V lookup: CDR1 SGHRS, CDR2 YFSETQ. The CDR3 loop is CASSPPDSGANVLTF. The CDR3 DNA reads TGCGCCAGCAGCCCGCCGGACTCTGGGGCCAACGTCCTGACTTTC.

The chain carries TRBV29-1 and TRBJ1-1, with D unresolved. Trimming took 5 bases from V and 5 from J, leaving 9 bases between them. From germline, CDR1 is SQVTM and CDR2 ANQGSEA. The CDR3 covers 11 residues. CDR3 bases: TGCAGCGTTAGGTTGGGTACTGAAGCTTTCTTT. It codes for CSVRLGTEAFF.

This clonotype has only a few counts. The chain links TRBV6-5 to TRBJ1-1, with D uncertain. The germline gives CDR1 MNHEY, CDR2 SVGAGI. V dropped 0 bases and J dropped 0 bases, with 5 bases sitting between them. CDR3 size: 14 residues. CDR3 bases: TGTGCCAGCAGTTACTCGATGCTGAACACTGAAGCTTTCTTT. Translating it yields CASSYSMLNTEAFF.

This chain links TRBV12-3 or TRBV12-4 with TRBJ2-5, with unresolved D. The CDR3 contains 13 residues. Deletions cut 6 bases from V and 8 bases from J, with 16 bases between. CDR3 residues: CASRPYRGRTQYF. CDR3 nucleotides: TGTGCCAGCAGACCATACCGCGGACGTACCCAGTACTTC.

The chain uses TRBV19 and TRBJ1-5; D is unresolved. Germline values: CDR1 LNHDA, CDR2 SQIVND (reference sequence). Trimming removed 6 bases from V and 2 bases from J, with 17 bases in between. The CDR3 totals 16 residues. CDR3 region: CASRSIGVRGNQPQHF. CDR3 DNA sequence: TGTGCCAGTAGATCAATCGGAGTGAGGGGCAATCAGCCCCAGCATTTT.

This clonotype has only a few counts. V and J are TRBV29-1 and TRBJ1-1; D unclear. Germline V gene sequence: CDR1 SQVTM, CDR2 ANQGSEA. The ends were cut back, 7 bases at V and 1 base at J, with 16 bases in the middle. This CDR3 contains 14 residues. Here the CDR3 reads CSAGETTENTEAFF. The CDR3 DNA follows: TGCAGCGCGGGAGAAACAACCGAGAACACTGAAGCTTTCTTT.

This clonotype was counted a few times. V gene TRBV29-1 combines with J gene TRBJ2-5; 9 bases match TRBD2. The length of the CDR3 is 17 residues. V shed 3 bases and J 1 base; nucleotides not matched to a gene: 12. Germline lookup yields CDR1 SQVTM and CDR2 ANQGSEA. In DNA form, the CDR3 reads TGCAGCGTTGACGTTTCTAGCGGGGCGAATCTCCAAGAGACCCAGTACTTC. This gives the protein CSVDVSSGANLQETQYF.

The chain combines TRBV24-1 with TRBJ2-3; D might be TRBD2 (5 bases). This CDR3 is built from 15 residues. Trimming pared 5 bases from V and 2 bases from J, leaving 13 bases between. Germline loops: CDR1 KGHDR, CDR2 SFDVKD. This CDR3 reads CATSASRLATDTQYF. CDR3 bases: TGTGCCACCAGTGCGTCCCGGCTAGCCACAGATACGCAGTATTTT.

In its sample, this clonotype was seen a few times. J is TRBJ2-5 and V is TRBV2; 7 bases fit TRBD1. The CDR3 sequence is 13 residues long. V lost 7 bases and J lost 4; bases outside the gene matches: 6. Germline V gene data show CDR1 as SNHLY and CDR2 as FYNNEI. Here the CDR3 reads CASTKNRGETQYF. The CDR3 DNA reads TGTGCCAGCACAAAAAACAGGGGAGAGACCCAGTACTTC.

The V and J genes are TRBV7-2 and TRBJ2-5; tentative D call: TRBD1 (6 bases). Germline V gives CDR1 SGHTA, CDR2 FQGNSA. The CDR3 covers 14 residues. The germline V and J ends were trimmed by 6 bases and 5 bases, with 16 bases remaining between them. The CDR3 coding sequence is TGTGCCAGCAGTCGAAACCAGGGGTTTGAGACCCAGTACTTC. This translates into CASSRNQGFETQYF.

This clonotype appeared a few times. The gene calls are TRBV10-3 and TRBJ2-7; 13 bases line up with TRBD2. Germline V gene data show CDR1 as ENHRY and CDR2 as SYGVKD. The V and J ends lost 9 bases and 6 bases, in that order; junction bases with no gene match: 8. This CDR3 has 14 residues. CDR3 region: CAIGTSGILSEQYF. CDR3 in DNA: TGTGCCATAGGGACTAGCGGGATTCTTAGCGAGCAGTACTTC.

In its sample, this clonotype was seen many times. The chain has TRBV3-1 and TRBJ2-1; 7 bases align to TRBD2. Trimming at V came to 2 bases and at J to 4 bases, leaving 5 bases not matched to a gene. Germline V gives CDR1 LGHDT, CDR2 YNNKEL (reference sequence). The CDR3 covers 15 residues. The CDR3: CASSQFLAEYNEQFF. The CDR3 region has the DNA TGTGCCAGCAGCCAATTCCTAGCGGAGTACAATGAGCAGTTCTTC.

The CDR3 loop reads CASSLEWVGGANVLTF. The CDR3 DNA reads TGTGCCAGCAGCTTAGAGTGGGTCGGTGGGGCCAACGTCCTGACTTTC. The V call is TRBV7-9, the J call TRBJ2-6; D is uncertain. The CDR3 runs 16 residues. CDR1 and CDR2 from the germline V gene are SEHNR and FQNEAQ (reference sequence). Deletions cut 1 base from V and 3 bases from J, with 10 bases between.

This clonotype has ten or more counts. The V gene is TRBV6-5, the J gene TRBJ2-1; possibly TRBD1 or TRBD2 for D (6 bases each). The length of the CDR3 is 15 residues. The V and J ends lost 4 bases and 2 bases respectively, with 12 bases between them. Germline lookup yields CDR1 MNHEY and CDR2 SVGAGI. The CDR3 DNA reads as TGTGCCAGCAGTTGGGGGGACATCCCCTACAATGAGCAGTTCTTC. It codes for CASSWGDIPYNEQFF.

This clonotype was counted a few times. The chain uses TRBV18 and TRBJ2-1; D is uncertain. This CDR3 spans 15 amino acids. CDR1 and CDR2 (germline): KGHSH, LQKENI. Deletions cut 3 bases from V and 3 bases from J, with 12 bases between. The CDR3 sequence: CASSPTSAYYNEQFF. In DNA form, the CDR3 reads TGTGCCAGCTCACCCACCTCGGCCTACTACAATGAGCAGTTCTTC.